A selection of T cell receptor beta chains follows, all from one sample in a study of blood T cell repertoires in COVID-19. Libraries were prepared by immunoSEQ multiplex PCR; TCRdb keeps only in-frame clonotypes and omits some of them. The sample shows about 130,000 clones, roughly 83% of them seen only once. What was sequenced was peripheral blood. The receptor set was obtained from a man aged 40-49 years with active or convalescent COVID-19. CDR3s include the opening cysteine and the closing phenylalanine or tryptophan. A D gene is named only where the DNA matches it firmly. Not all rows give a size; the values are once, few, many and, for expanded clones, a class.

clone size	D gene	V gene	J gene	CDR3 DNA	CDR3 protein
-	TRBD1	TRBV10-1	TRBJ1-6	TGCGCCAGCTCCCGGGACAGGGGGTCACCCCTCCACTTT	CASSRDRGSPLHF
-	-	TRBV3-1/TRBV3-2	TRBJ1-1	TGTGCCAGCAGCCAAGAGGCGGGCGCGAGGGCTTTCTTT	CASSQEAGARAFF
once	TRBD2	TRBV9	TRBJ2-7	TGTGCCAGCAGCTCTAGCGGGGGGGTCGGCGAGCAGTACTTC	CASSSSGGVGEQYF
-	-	TRBV5-1	TRBJ1-2	TGCGCCAGCAGCTCGGACACACTTAACTATGGCTACACCTTC	CASSSDTLNYGYTF
-	TRBD2	TRBV10-2	TRBJ2-1	TGCGCCAGCAGTGAGTTTAGCGGGAGGGCCTACAATGAGCAGTTCTTC	CASSEFSGRAYNEQFF
-	-	TRBV24-1	TRBJ2-1	TGTGCCACCAGTGCCCCGGGACTGGCGGATAATGAGCAGTTCTTC	CATSAPGLADNEQFF
-	-	TRBV19	TRBJ2-1	TGTGCCAGTAGGAAAAGGCCCCCACCCTCCCTAGGCAATGAGCAGTTCTTC	CASRKRPPPSLGNEQFF
-	-	TRBV7-6	TRBJ2-2	TGTGCCAGCAGCTTAGGAGCAGGTACGACGAACACCGGGGAGCTGTTTTTT	CASSLGAGTTNTGELFF
few	-	TRBV9	TRBJ1-2	TGTGCCAGCAGCCCCGACACCAGGGGAGCCTATGGCTACACCTTC	CASSPDTRGAYGYTF
-	TRBD1	TRBV18	TRBJ2-7	TGTGCCAGCTCACCTCCCCGGGGACAGAACTCCTACGAGCAGTACTTC	CASSPPRGQNSYEQYF
-	-	TRBV6-5	TRBJ2-1	TGTGCCAGCAGCACTGGGACAACACCCTACAATGAGCAGTTCTTC	CASSTGTTPYNEQFF
-	-	TRBV9	TRBJ1-1	TGTGCCAGCAGCCCCCGGGACCGGGGGTGGACTGAAGCTTTCTTT	CASSPRDRGWTEAFF
-	-	TRBV10-3	TRBJ1-5	TGTGCCATCAGTGAAGTCGGGGTTAATCAGCCCCAGCATTTT	CAISEVGVNQPQHF
-	TRBD1	TRBV5-6	TRBJ1-1	TGTGCCAGCAGCTCCAGTAGGGGGCAGGAGAACACTGAAGCTTTCTTT	CASSSSRGQENTEAFF
-	TRBD1	TRBV6-5	TRBJ2-2	TGTGCCAGCAGTTATCCCTCCGCAGGGGGCACCGGGGAGCTGTTTTTT	CASSYPSAGGTGELFF
-	-	TRBV30	TRBJ1-4	TGTGCCTGGAATGGACTTAATGAAAAACTGTTTTTT	CAWNGLNEKLFF
-	TRBD2	TRBV6-5	TRBJ2-7	TGTGCCAGCAGTTACTCACTAGCGGGGTCCTACGAGCAGTACTTC	CASSYSLAGSYEQYF
once	TRBD2	TRBV6-4	TRBJ2-1	TGTGCCAGCAGTGTTCAAGCGGGGGCCTACAATGAGCAGTTCTTC	CASSVQAGAYNEQFF
-	-	TRBV28	TRBJ2-7	TGTGCCCTTCAGTCCGGGTCTTCCTACGAGCAGTACTTC	CALQSGSSYEQYF
once	TRBD1	TRBV19	TRBJ1-1	TGTGCCAGTAGGGGACAGGGGCAAGGGGCTGAAGCTTTCTTT	CASRGQGQGAEAFF
-	-	TRBV4-1	TRBJ1-3	TGCGCCAGCAGCCAAGATCCTAATTCTGGAAACACCATATATTTT	CASSQDPNSGNTIYF
-	-	TRBV5-4	TRBJ2-5	TGTGCCAGCAGCTCGAGGGCGGGACAGCGTGGCGGAGAGACCCAGTACTTC	CASSSRAGQRGGETQYF
-	-	TRBV14	TRBJ1-1	TGTGCCAGCAGCCAAGAGTGGGAGGCAGCGAACACTGAAGCTTTCTTT	CASSQEWEAANTEAFF